This record covers a single T cell receptor (beta chain). Its specificity is not known. This entry is derived from a study of shared clonotypes between healthy human individuals. The overall study: The plates for each donor numbered three CD4 naive, three CD4 memory, two CD8 naive and one CD8 memory.

It was across several immunoSEQ plates that each subset's genomic DNA was evenly split. The assay was immunoSEQ multiplex PCR, and TCRdb's table has in-frame clones only and misses some. In the table there are more than 2,000,000 clones, roughly 93% of which are singletons. Broader study findings: Several donors showed sharing of about 4.6% of naive CD4 clonotypes.

The J segment lost 7 bases and the V segment lost 5 bases, leaving 7 bases of the junction unmatched. The CDR3 is 14 residues long. CDR1 and CDR2 (germline): SGHRS, YFSETQ. The J gene is TRBJ2-1, the V gene TRBV5-1; 9 bases fit TRBD2. Material: naive CD4+ T cells from PBMCs. Subset reported: CD45RA+ positively selected. The source is a man younger than 30 in good health. Some clones in this sample may be carry-over from other donors' samples. The CDR3 sequence: CASSSGSRGNEQFF. For the CDR3, the DNA is TGCGCCAGCAGTAGCGGGAGTCGGGGGAATGAGCAGTTCTTC.